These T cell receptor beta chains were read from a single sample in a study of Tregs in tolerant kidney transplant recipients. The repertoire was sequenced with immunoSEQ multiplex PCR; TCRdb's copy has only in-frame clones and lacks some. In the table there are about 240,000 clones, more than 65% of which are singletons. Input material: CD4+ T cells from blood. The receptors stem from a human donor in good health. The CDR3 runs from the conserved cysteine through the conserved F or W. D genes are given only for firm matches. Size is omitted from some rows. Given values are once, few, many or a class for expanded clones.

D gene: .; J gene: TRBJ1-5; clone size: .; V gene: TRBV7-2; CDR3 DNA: TGTGCCAGCAGCCCGGGACCTTTGGGGAGCAATCAGCCCCAGCATTTT; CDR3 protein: CASSPGPLGSNQPQHF
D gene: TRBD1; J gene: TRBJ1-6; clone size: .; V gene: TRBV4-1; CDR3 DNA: TGCGCCAGCAGCCACCCAGACAGGGAATTATATAATTCACCCCTCCACTTT; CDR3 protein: CASSHPDRELYNSPLHF
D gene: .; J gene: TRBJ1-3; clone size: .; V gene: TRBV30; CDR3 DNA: TGTGCCCGGGGGAAGGGGTCTGGAAACACCATATATTTT; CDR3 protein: CARGKGSGNTIYF
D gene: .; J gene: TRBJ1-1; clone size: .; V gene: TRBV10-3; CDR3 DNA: TGTGCCATCAGTGGGAACAGGGCCAACACTGAAGCTTTCTTT; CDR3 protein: CAISGNRANTEAFF
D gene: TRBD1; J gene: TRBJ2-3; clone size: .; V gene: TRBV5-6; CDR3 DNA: TGTGCCAGCAGCGACAGGGGGATCGATACGCAGTATTTT; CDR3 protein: CASSDRGIDTQYF
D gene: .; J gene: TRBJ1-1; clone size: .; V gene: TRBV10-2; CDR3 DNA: TGCGCCAGCAGTCGGGACCCCAGGGACGCTGAAGCTTTCTTT; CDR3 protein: CASSRDPRDAEAFF
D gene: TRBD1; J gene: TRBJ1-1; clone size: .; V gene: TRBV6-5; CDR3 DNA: TGTGCCAGCAGTTACTCGCCAGGGGGGTGGAACACTGAAGCTTTCTTT; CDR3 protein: CASSYSPGGWNTEAFF
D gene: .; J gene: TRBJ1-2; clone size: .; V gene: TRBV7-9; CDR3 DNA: TGTGCCAGCAGCCCGACGGTTGACTATGGCTACACCTTC; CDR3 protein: CASSPTVDYGYTF
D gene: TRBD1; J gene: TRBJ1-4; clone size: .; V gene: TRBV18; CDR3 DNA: TGTGCCAGCTCACCGCGCAGGGGGGAGGAAAAACTGTTTTTT; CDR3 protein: CASSPRRGEEKLFF
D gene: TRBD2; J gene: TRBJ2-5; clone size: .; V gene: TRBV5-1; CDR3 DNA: TGCGCCAGCATGGGTAGCGGGCCTCAAGTCCAAGAGACCCAGTACTTC; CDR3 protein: CASMGSGPQVQETQYF
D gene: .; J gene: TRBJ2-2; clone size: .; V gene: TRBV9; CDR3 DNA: TGTGCCAGCAGCAGCGGATTAAGGAGCCTGTTTTTT; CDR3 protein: CASSSGLRSLFF
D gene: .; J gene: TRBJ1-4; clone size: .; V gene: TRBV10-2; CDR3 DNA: TGCGCCAGCAGGGACGGGGCGGGGTTAGGTGAAAAACTGTTTTTT; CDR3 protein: CASRDGAGLGEKLFF
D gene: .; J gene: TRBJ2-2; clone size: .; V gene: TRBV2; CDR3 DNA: TGTGCCAGCATCCTACAGGCCGCGAACACCGGGGAGCTGTTTTTT; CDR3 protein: CASILQAANTGELFF
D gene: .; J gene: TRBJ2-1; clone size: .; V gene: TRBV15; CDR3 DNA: TGTGCCACCAGCAGAGCTCGGACTATCTACAATGAGCAGTTCTTC; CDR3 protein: CATSRARTIYNEQFF
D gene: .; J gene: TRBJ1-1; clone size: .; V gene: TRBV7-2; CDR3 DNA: TGTGCCAGCAGCTCGACTCTGAACACTGAAGCTTTCTTT; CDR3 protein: CASSSTLNTEAFF
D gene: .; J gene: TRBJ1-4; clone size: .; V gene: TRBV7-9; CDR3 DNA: TGTGCCAGCAGCTTAGCTGGGGCGCATAATGAAAAACTGTTTTTT; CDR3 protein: CASSLAGAHNEKLFF
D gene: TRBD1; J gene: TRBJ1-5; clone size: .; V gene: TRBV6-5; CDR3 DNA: TGTGCCAGCAGGATAGACAGGGGGGGCAATCAGCCCCAGCATTTT; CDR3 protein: CASRIDRGGNQPQHF
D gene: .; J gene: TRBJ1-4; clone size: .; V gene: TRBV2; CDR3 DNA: TGTGCCAGCAATCTACAGGGAGGGCAGGAAAAACTGTTTTTT; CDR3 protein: CASNLQGGQEKLFF
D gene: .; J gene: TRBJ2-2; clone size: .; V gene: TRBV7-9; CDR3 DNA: TGTGCCAGCAGCCCCAATACGGACGGCCGGGAGCTGTTTTTT; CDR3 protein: CASSPNTDGRELFF
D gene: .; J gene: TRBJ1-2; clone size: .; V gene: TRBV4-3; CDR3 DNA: TGCGCCAGCAGCCAAGCGGAGGGGTCCGACTATGGCTACACCTTC; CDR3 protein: CASSQAEGSDYGYTF
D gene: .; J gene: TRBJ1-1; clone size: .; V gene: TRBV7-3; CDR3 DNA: TGTGCCAGCAGCCTCTACGACACAGGGACTGAAGCTTTCTTT; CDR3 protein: CASSLYDTGTEAFF
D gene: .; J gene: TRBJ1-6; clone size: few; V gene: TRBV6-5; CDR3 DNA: TGTGCCAGCAGTCAGGGGAGGTGGTCACCCCTCCACTTT; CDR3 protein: CASSQGRWSPLHF
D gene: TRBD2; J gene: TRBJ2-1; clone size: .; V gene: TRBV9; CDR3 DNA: TGTGCCAGCAGCCTAAGCGGGAGGCCCCTGTACAATGAGCAGTTCTTC; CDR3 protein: CASSLSGRPLYNEQFF
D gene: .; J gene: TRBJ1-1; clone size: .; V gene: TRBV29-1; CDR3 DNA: TGCAGCGTTGGAGGAGACACTGAAGCTTTCTTT; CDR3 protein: CSVGGDTEAFF
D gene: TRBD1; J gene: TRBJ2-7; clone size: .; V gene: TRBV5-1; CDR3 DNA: TGCGCCAGCAGAACCCGGACAGGTCAATTCTACGAGCAGTACTTC; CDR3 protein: CASRTRTGQFYEQYF
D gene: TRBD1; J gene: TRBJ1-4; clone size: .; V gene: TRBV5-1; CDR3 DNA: TGCGCCAGCAGCTCGTTAACAGGGGATAATGAAAAACTGTTTTTT; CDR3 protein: CASSSLTGDNEKLFF
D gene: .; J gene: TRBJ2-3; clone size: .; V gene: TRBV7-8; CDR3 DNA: TGTGCCAGCAGCTTGAGGGGGTCAGGGAGGTCGAAAGGCACAGATACGCAGTATTTT; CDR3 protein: CASSLRGSGRSKGTDTQYF
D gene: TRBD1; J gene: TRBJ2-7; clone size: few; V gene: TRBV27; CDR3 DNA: TGTGCCAGCAGTTTCCGGATCAGGGGGAGTTTTTACGAGCAGTACTTC; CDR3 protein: CASSFRIRGSFYEQYF
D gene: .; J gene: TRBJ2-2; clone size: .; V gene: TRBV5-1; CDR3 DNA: TGCGCCAGCAGCTTGGTAGGCGAGGTCGGGGAGCTGTTTTTT; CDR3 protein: CASSLVGEVGELFF
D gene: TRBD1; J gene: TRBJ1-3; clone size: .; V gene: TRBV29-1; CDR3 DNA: TGCAGCGCCCTACAGGGGAGGTCTGGAAACACCATATATTTT; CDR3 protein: CSALQGRSGNTIYF
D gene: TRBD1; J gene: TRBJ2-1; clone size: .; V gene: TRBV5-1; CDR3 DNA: TGCGCCAGCAGCTTGGCGGGACAGTCCAATGAGCAGTTCTTC; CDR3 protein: CASSLAGQSNEQFF
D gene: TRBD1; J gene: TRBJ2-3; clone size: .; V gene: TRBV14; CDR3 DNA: TGTGCCAGCAGCCAAGACCTGGTAGGACAGGGCCCAACAGATACGCAGTATTTT; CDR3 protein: CASSQDLVGQGPTDTQYF
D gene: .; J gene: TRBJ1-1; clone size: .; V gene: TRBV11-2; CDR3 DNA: TGTGCCAGCAGCTCCATATCCGGGGCCCAGAACACTGAAGCTTTCTTT; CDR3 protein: CASSSISGAQNTEAFF
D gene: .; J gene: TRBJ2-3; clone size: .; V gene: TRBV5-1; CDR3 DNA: TGCGCCAGCAGCCCATTACAGGTCGGGACAGATACGCAGTATTTT; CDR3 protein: CASSPLQVGTDTQYF
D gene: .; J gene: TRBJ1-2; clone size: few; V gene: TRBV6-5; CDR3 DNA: TGTGCCAGCAGAGGTGCCGGGACAAGCTATGGCTACACCTTC; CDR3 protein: CASRGAGTSYGYTF
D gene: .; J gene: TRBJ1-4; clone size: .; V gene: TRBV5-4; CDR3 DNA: TGTGCCAGCAGCCTAAGGGGAATGGGTGAAAAACTGTTTTTT; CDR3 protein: CASSLRGMGEKLFF
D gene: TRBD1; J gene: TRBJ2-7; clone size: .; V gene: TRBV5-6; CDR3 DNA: TGTGCCAGCAGCTTTGACAGGGTGGCCTACGAGCAGTACTTC; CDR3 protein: CASSFDRVAYEQYF
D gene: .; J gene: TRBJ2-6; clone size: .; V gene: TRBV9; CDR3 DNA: TGTGCCAGCAGCGTAGAGGGGGCTGGGGCCAACGTCCTGACTTTC; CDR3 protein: CASSVEGAGANVLTF
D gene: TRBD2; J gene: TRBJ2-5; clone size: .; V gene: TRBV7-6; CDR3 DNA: TGTGCCAGCAGCTTCTCGGCTAGCGGGGGGACCCAGTACTTC; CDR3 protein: CASSFSASGGTQYF
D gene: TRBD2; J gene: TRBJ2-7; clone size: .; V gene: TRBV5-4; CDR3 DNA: TGTGCCAGCAGTTCCGGGGGGGACTACGAGCAGTACTTC; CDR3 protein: CASSSGGDYEQYF
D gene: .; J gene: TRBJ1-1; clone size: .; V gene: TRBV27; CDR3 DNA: TGTGCCAGCAGTGCCACGTCTACCTATGGCACTGAAGCTTTCTTT; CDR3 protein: CASSATSTYGTEAFF
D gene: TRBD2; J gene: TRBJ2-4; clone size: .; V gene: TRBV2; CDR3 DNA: TGTGCCAGCAGTGAAAGCGGGGGGGCGGGAAACATTCAGTACTTC; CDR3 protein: CASSESGGAGNIQYF
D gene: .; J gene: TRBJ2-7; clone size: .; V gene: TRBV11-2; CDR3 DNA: TGTGCCAGCAGCTTAGCGGGCAAGGGGAGCTCCTACGAGCAGTACTTC; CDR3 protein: CASSLAGKGSSYEQYF